Listed below are T cell receptor beta chains from one sample, sequenced in a study of blood T cell repertoires in COVID-19. TCRdb's table, derived via immunoSEQ multiplex PCR, lists solely in-frame clones and lacks some. The table shows approximately 210,000 clones, with roughly nine tenths occurring only once. The sample taken for sequencing was peripheral blood. All receptors come from a woman in her seventies with acute or convalescent COVID-19. Each CDR3 is given with its conserved first and last residue.

v_gene	j_gene	CDR3aa
TRBV27	TRBJ1-2	CASSFRQGPHGYTF
TRBV6-5	TRBJ1-1	CASSKQTGAGTEAFF
TRBV11-2	TRBJ2-5	CASSSGQTQETQYF
TRBV6-4	TRBJ1-1	CASSDGTGVRAFF
TRBV18	TRBJ1-1	CASSLRTGALNTEAFF
TRBV18	TRBJ1-3	CASSPPPGGNTIYF
TRBV5-3	TRBJ2-2	CARSSELFF
TRBV27	TRBJ1-3	CASSQRGGNTIYF
TRBV18	TRBJ1-5	CASSPRQGNQPQHF
TRBV11-3	TRBJ2-3	CASSQRTGWSWTSGGDTQYF
TRBV5-6	TRBJ2-1	CASSLGGDTYNEQFF
TRBV25-1	TRBJ1-3	CASSEYGGTGNTIYF
TRBV5-1	TRBJ2-5	CASSPGTGKETQYF
TRBV9	TRBJ1-2	CASSVRVSGPNYGYTF
TRBV29-1	TRBJ2-1	CSVTGTGVGNEQFF
TRBV4-1	TRBJ2-5	CASSQDMRAGNLKETQYF
TRBV6-2/TRBV6-3	TRBJ1-4	CASSTTGTGRGKLFF
TRBV5-1	TRBJ2-1	CASSPSQGSYNEQFF
TRBV11-3	TRBJ2-2	CASSLRGGILPPNTGELFF
TRBV9	TRBJ1-2	CASSVTGDSFGYGYTF
TRBV12-5	TRBJ1-5	CASGSRNRGVGQPQHF
TRBV23-1	TRBJ1-5	CASTRVSRQPQHF
TRBV28	TRBJ1-1	CASRRQGGTEAFF
TRBV27	TRBJ1-2	CASSVDRVRAGYTF
TRBV11-2	TRBJ1-2	CASSAFIRGSYGYTF
TRBV18	TRBJ2-7	CASSPDRDYKQYF
TRBV6-2/TRBV6-3	TRBJ2-4	CASSLDIAKNIQYF
TRBV10-3	TRBJ2-1	CATTTSGNEQFF
TRBV5-1	TRBJ1-1	CASSLGGAGWAFF
TRBV9	TRBJ1-1	CASSVGGQNTEAFF
TRBV6-5	TRBJ2-7	CASSYSTINPYEQYF
TRBV7-9	TRBJ1-3	CASSLARGGNTIYF
TRBV12-3/TRBV12-4	TRBJ1-5	CASSKGGSQPQHF
TRBV7-3	TRBJ1-1	CASSLTGRAEAFF
TRBV6-5	TRBJ2-7	CASTGLAGTSYEQYF
TRBV5-8	TRBJ2-4	CASSGGLAKNIQYF
TRBV19	TRBJ2-3	CASKRGSLTDTQYF
TRBV28	TRBJ2-2	CASRTTGTTGELFF
TRBV7-3	TRBJ2-2	CASSLGGTNTGELFF
TRBV9	TRBJ1-3	CASSVRQGAGNTIYF
TRBV18	TRBJ2-2	CASSPSLGSANTGELFF
TRBV2	TRBJ2-1	CASRRPGTSRNEQFF
TRBV18	TRBJ1-1	CASSQSDKNTEAFF
TRBV6-5	TRBJ1-4	CASTGVTNEKLFF
TRBV5-1	TRBJ1-4	CASSPQAGASEKLFF
TRBV25-1	TRBJ1-3	CASSRGTGAGGNTIYF
TRBV29-1	TRBJ2-3	CSVSGGGDTQYF
TRBV7-9	TRBJ2-7	CASSPRTGGYEQYF
TRBV27	TRBJ1-1	CASSLLGGNTEAFF